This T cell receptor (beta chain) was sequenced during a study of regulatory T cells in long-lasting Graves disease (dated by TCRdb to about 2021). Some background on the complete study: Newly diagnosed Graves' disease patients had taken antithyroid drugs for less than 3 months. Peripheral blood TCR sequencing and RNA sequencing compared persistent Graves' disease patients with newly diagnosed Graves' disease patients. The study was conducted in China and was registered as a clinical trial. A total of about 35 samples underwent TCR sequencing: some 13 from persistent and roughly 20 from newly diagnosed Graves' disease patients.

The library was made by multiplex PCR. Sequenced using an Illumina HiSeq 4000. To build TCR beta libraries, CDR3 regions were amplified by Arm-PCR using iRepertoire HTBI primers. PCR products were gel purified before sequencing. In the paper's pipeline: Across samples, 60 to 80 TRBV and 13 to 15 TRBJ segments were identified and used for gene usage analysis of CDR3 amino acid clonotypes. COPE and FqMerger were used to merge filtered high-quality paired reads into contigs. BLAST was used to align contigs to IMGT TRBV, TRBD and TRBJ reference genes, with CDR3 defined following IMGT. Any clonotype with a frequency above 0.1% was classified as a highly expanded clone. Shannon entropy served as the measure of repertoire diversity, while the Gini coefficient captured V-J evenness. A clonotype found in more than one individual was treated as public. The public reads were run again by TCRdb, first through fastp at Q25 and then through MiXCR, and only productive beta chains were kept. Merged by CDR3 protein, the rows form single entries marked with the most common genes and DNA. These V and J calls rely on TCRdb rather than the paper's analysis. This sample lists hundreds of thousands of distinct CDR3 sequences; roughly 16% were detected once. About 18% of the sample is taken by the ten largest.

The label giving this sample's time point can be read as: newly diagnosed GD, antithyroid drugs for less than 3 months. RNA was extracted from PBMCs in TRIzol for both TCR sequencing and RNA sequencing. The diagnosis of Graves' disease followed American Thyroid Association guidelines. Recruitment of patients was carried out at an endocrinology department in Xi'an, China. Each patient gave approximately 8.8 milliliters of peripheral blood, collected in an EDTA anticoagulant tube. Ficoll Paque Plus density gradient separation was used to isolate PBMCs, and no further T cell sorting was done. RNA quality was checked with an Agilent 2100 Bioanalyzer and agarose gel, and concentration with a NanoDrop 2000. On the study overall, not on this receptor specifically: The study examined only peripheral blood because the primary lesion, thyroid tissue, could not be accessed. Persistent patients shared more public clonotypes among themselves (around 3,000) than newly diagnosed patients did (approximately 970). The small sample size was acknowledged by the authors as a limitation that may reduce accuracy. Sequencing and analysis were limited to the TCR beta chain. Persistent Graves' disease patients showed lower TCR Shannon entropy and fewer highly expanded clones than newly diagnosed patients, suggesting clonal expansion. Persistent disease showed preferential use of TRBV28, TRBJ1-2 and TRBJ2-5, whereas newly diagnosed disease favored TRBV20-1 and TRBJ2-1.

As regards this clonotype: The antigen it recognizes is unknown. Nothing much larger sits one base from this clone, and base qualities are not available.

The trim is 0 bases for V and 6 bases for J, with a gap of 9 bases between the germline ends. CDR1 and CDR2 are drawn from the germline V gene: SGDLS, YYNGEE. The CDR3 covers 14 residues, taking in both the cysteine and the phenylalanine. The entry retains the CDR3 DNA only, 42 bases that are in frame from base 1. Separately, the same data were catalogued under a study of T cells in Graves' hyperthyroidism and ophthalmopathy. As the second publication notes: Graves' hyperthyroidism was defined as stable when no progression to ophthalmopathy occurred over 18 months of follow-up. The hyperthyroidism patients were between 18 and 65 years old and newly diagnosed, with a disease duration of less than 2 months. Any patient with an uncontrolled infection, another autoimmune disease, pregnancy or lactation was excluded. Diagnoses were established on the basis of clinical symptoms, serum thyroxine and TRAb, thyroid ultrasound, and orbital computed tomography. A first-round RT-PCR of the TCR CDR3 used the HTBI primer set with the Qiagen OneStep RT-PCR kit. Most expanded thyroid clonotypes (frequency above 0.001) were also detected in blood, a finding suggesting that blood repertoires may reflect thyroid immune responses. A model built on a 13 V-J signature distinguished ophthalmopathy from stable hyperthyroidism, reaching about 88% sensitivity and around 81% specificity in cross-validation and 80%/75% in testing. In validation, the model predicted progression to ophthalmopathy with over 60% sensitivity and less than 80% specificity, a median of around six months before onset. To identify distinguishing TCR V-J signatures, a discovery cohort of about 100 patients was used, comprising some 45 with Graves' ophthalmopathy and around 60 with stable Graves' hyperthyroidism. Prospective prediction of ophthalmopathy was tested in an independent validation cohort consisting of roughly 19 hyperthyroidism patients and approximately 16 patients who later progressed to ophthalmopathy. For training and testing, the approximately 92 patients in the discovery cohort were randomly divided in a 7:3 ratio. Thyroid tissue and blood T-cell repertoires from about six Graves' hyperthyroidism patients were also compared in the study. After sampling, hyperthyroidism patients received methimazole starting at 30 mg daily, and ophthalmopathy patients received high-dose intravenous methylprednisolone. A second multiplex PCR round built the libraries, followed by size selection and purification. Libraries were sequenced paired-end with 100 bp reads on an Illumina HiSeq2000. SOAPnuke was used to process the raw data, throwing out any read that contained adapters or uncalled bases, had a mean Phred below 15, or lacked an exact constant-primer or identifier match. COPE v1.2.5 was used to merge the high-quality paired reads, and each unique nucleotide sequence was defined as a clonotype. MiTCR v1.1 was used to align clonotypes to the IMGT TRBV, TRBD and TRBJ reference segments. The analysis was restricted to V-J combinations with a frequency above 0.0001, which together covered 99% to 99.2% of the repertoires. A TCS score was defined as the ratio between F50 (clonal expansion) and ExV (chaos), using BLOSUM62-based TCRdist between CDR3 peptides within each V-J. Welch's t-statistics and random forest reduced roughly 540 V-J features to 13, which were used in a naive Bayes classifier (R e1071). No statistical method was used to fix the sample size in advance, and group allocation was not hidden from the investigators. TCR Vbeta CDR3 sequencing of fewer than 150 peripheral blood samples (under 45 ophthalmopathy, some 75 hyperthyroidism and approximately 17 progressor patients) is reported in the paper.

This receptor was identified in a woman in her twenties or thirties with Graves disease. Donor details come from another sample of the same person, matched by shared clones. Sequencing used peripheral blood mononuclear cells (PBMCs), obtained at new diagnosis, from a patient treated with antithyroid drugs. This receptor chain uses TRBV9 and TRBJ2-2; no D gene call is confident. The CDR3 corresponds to CASSVDVTAGELFF. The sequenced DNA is TGTGCCAGCAGCGTAGACGTAACGGCCGGGGAGCTGTTTTTT.